These 31 T cell receptor beta chains share one sample of origin, sequenced in a study of blood T cell repertoires in COVID-19. The assay was immunoSEQ multiplex PCR, and TCRdb's table has in-frame clones only and misses some. The table records roughly 150,000 clones, about 85% of them present only once. Sequenced sample: peripheral blood. The receptors come from a man older than 75 with COVID-19, enrolled during active disease.

Remarks on this clone: Different DNA sequences within this sample yield the same CDR3. The rearrangement links TRBV18 to TRBJ2-5; D gene uncertain. The CDR3 loop spans 12 amino acids. Germline assignment: CDR1 KGHSH and CDR2 LQKENI. V was cut by 2 bases and J by 4 bases, with 5 bases left in between. CDR3 bases: TGTGCCAGCTCACCATATCGAGAGACCCAGTACTTC. Amino acids: CASSPYRETQYF.

The chain recombines TRBV6-2 or TRBV6-3 with TRBJ2-3; D is ambiguous. CDR3 length: 16 residues. The ends were cut back, 6 bases at V and 3 bases at J, with 19 bases in the middle. The germline CDR1 and CDR2 sequences are MNHEY and SVGEGT. The CDR3 DNA follows: TGTGCCAGCAGCCCTAAAGGCCTGACTGGTACAGATACGCAGTATTTT. It codes for CASSPKGLTGTDTQYF.

The count of this clone is one. J is TRBJ1-6 and V is TRBV19; D might be TRBD1 (5 bases). Germline V CDR1 and CDR2: LNHDA, SQIVND (reference sequence). The germline V and J ends were trimmed by 9 bases and 8 bases, with 14 bases remaining between them. The CDR3 sequence is 13 residues long. CDR3 coding DNA: TGTGCCAGCGGGTCCCAGGGTCATTCACCCCTCCACTTT. This translates into CASGSQGHSPLHF.

The rearrangement joins TRBV7-9 to TRBJ1-1, with 7 bases lining up with TRBD1. The ends lost 1 base at V and 4 bases at J; junction bases unmatched: 6. The CDR3 runs to 15 residues. Looked up from germline, CDR1 is SEHNR and CDR2 is FQNEAQ (reference sequence). The CDR3 here is CASSLDSTGVTEAFF. DNA for the CDR3: TGTGCCAGCAGCTTAGACAGTACAGGGGTCACTGAAGCTTTCTTT.

V is TRBV4-1 and J is TRBJ1-5; D not certain. V was pared by 4 bases and J by 10 bases, with 26 bases between. The germline V gene encodes CDR1 MGHRA and CDR2 YSYEKL. CDR3 size: 17 residues. CDR3 bases: TGCGCCAGCAGCCTGCGAAGGGAGGAGGTTGAGTTTGGACCCCAGCATTTT. Its protein product is CASSLRREEVEFGPQHF.

The chain recombines TRBV19 with TRBJ1-3, with D perhaps TRBD1 (5 bases). With 8 bases removed from V and 1 base from J, the gap between germline ends came to 12 bases. Germline V gene data show CDR1 as LNHDA and CDR2 as SQIVND (reference sequence). The CDR3 runs 14 residues. The CDR3 bases are TGTGCCAGTCGTTCCGGGACTTCTGGAAACACCATATATTTT. It yields the protein CASRSGTSGNTIYF.

This sequence joins TRBV5-1 and TRBJ2-3; a possible D gene is TRBD1 (6 bases). The V gene lost 6 bases and the J gene lost 0 bases, with 14 bases spanning the gap. CDR1 is SGHRS and CDR2 is YFSETQ in the germline V gene. The CDR3 sequence is 15 residues long. CDR3 protein: CASMEQGISTDTQYF. In DNA, the CDR3 is TGCGCCAGCATGGAACAGGGAATAAGCACAGATACGCAGTATTTT.

This clone was seen only a few times. This chain links TRBV14 with TRBJ1-1; D might be TRBD1 (6 bases). V lost 4 bases and J lost 0, with 12 bases in between. Germline V gene data show CDR1 as SGHDN and CDR2 as FVKESK. The CDR3 totals 15 residues. CDR3 bases: TGTGCCAGCAGCCCGTTAGGGGGATTGAACACTGAAGCTTTCTTT. The encoded protein is CASSPLGGLNTEAFF.

This clone was detected only once. The chain couples TRBV2 to TRBJ1-2; maybe TRBD1 (5 bases). V was pared by 4 bases and J by 0 bases, with 9 bases between. This CDR3 contains 14 residues. Germline-derived CDR1 and CDR2 are SNHLY and FYNNEI. This chain's CDR3 is CASSAQGSNYGYTF. The CDR3 nucleotides are TGTGCCAGCAGTGCCCAGGGATCTAACTATGGCTACACCTTC.

Only one count was recorded for this clone. The chain joins TRBV7-8 to TRBJ1-6; 10 bases line up with TRBD1. Trimming at V came to 6 bases and at J to 0 bases, leaving 5 bases not matched to a gene. CDR1 is SGHVS, CDR2 FQNEAQ, per germline. This CDR3 contains 17 residues. CDR3 coding DNA: TGTGCCAGCAGGGCCGGGACAGGGGTCTCCTATAATTCACCCCTCCACTTT. It encodes CASRAGTGVSYNSPLHF.

This clone showed up just a few times. J is TRBJ1-3 and V is TRBV28; 10 bases are shared with TRBD1. Trimming at V came to 5 bases and at J to 2 bases, leaving 9 bases not matched to a gene. The CDR3 has 17 residues. Germline CDR1 is MDHEN and CDR2 is SYDVKM. The CDR3 bases are TGTGCCAGCAGTCCCCGTGGGACAGGGGTCCCTGGAAACACCATATATTTT. Translating gives CASSPRGTGVPGNTIYF.

V is TRBV10-1 and J is TRBJ2-1; D may be TRBD2 (7 bases). V shed 4 bases and J shed 2 bases, with 9 bases lying between them. The CDR3 is made up of 14 amino acids. Looked up from germline, CDR1 is WNHNN and CDR2 is SYGVQD (reference sequence). CDR3 residues: CASSVGGPYNEQFF. CDR3 coding DNA: TGCGCCAGCAGTGTCGGGGGGCCCTACAATGAGCAGTTCTTC.

The chain couples TRBV29-1 to TRBJ1-4; 8 bases are shared with TRBD1. CDR1 is SQVTM and CDR2 is ANQGSEA in the germline V gene. V shed 7 bases and J 6 bases; nucleotides not matched to a gene: 4. This CDR3 region has 12 residues. The CDR3: CSAGQADEKLFF. Here the CDR3 DNA reads TGCAGCGCGGGACAGGCTGATGAAAAACTGTTTTTT. The variable domain in full, with the rest retrieved from reference TRBV29-1 and TRBJ1-4, is SAVISQKPSRDICQRGTSLTIQCQVDSQVTMMFWYRQQPGQSLTLIATANQGSEATYESGFVIDKFPISRPNLTFSTLTVSNMSPEDSSIYLCSAGQADEKLFFGSGTQLSVL.

This clone was seen only a few times. The rearrangement links TRBV7-6 to TRBJ2-6; no clear D gene. This CDR3 contains 16 residues. The V and J ends lost 1 base and 0 bases respectively, with 7 bases between them. Germline CDR1 SGHVS, CDR2 FNYEAQ. The CDR3 DNA sequence: TGTGCCAGCAGCTTAGACCGGAGCTCTGGGGCCAACGTCCTGACTTTC. This encodes CASSLDRSSGANVLTF.

The chain is built from TRBV11-2 and TRBJ1-3; 8 positions match TRBD1. After removal of 3 bases from V and 4 bases from J, the junction contained 5 bases not matched to a gene. CDR1 is SGHAT, CDR2 FQNNGV, per germline. The CDR3 is made up of 15 amino acids. The CDR3 nucleotides read TGTGCCAGCAGCTTCGGACAGGGTAAAGGAAACACCATATATTTT. It specifies CASSFGQGKGNTIYF.

The chain joins TRBV5-1 to TRBJ1-2; D ambiguous. V was shortened by 0 bases and J by 3 bases, with 9 bases between the two germline ends. CDR1 and CDR2 from the germline V gene are SGHRS and YFSETQ. The CDR3 totals 14 residues. The CDR3 loop reads CASSLDRVDYGYTF. The DNA of the CDR3 is TGCGCCAGCAGCTTGGACCGGGTGGACTATGGCTACACCTTC. Together with reference TRBV5-1 and TRBJ1-2, the CDR3 gives the full variable domain: KAGVTQTPRYLIKTRGQQVTLSCSPISGHRSVSWYQQTPGQGLQFLFEYFSETQRNKGNFPGRFSGRQFSNSRSEMNVSTLELGDSALYLCASSLDRVDYGYTFGSGTRLTVV.

V and J are TRBV27 and TRBJ1-5; D is possibly TRBD1 (5 bases). Germline CDR1 MNHEY, CDR2 SMNVEV (reference sequence). The CDR3 length is 14 residues. Trimming stripped 3 bases from V and 5 bases from J, with 11 bases between. This CDR3 is CASSFLQDHQPQHF. DNA of the CDR3: TGTGCCAGCAGTTTCCTACAGGACCATCAGCCCCAGCATTTT.

This clone was detected once. The J gene is TRBJ2-2, the V gene TRBV9, with D possibly matching TRBD2 (5 bases). V was cut by 0 bases and J by 1 base, with 10 bases left in between. CDR1 SGDLS and CDR2 YYNGEE come from the germline V gene. The CDR3 consists of 16 residues. The CDR3 here is CASSVDPGMNTGELFF. CDR3 coding DNA: TGTGCCAGCAGCGTAGATCCGGGGATGAACACCGGGGAGCTGTTTTTT.

This rearrangement joins TRBV2 to TRBJ2-6; 9 nucleotides agree with TRBD1. The J segment lost 0 bases and the V segment lost 6 bases, leaving 9 bases of the junction unmatched. Germline CDR1 SNHLY, CDR2 FYNNEI. The CDR3 runs 18 residues. The CDR3 coding sequence is TGTGCCAGCAGGCTGACAGGGGGAACCCACTCTGGGGCCAACGTCCTGACTTTC. Encoded protein: CASRLTGGTHSGANVLTF.

This chain uses TRBV6-5 with TRBJ1-2, with D possibly being TRBD1 (5 bases). CDR3 length equals 14 residues. Trimming removed 0 bases from V and 4 bases from J, with 9 bases in between. Germline V gene data show CDR1 as MNHEY and CDR2 as SVGAGI. The CDR3 loop is CASSYSGGVYGYTF. As DNA, the CDR3 is TGTGCCAGCAGTTACTCGGGAGGGGTCTATGGCTACACCTTC.

The chain is built from TRBV9 and TRBJ1-5; no clear D. The CDR3 has 13 residues. V was shortened by 1 base and J by 5 bases, with 7 bases between the two germline ends. Per germline, CDR1 SGDLS and CDR2 YYNGEE. The CDR3 region is CASSVTDDQPQHF. CDR3 coding DNA: TGTGCCAGCAGCGTAACAGATGATCAGCCCCAGCATTTT.

The chain recombines TRBV15 with TRBJ2-5, with D perhaps TRBD1 (6 bases). The CDR3 has 17 residues. V was clipped by 0 bases and J by 4 bases, with 18 bases between them. Germline CDR1 and CDR2: LNHNV and YYDKDF (reference sequence). In DNA, the CDR3 is TGTGCCACCAGCAGAGATCTTACAGCAGGGGCAAGAGAGACCCAGTACTTC. This sequence encodes CATSRDLTAGARETQYF.

This clone was counted between two and nine times. The V gene is TRBV11-3, the J gene TRBJ1-1; 9 positions match TRBD1. CDR3 length: 16 amino acids. Germline V gene lookup returns CDR1 SGHNT and CDR2 YENEEA. Trimming at V came to 1 base and at J to 6 bases, leaving 9 bases not matched to a gene. As DNA, the CDR3 is TGTGCCAGCAGCTTAGCCCCCGGGACAGGGAGATCTGAAGCTTTCTTT. Its translation: CASSLAPGTGRSEAFF.

Only one count was recorded for this clone. The chain combines TRBV7-6 with TRBJ2-7; the D gene is possibly TRBD1 (6 bases). This CDR3 has 12 amino acids. Trimming stripped 5 bases from V and 5 bases from J, with 10 bases between. Looked up from germline, CDR1 is SGHVS and CDR2 is FNYEAQ. Written as DNA, the CDR3 is TGTGCCAGCAGCGGGGACAAGGACGAGCAGTACTTC. Protein product: CASSGDKDEQYF. The full variable domain, with the rest looked up from reference TRBV7-6 and TRBJ2-7, is GAGVSQSPRYKVTKRGQDVALRCDPISGHVSLYWYRQALGQGPEFLTYFNYEAQQDKSGLPNDRFSAERPEGSISTLTIQRTEQRDSAMYRCASSGDKDEQYFGPGTRLTVT.

The chain couples TRBV7-9 to TRBJ1-5, with 8 bases identical to TRBD1. Germline V lookup: CDR1 SEHNR, CDR2 FQNEAQ (reference sequence). The CDR3 loop spans 15 amino acids. V trimming: 2 bases; J trimming: 6 bases; junction bases outside the gene matches: 6. CDR3 protein: CASSLSDRGSQPQHF. CDR3 nucleotide sequence: TGTGCCAGCAGCTTATCTGACAGGGGTAGTCAGCCCCAGCATTTT.

The chain couples TRBV6-5 to TRBJ2-1, with 9 nucleotides matching TRBD2. CDR3 length: 15 amino acids. Germline V lookup: CDR1 MNHEY, CDR2 SVGAGI. V lost 4 bases, J lost 5 bases, and 6 bases stayed unmatched. The CDR3 region is CASSLRGGPHNEQFF. CDR3 in DNA: TGTGCCAGCAGTTTGCGGGGGGGCCCGCACAATGAGCAGTTCTTC.

Concerning this clone: The sample carries other DNA sequences with the same CDR3. The CDR3 spells CASSQDRDQPQHF. The CDR3, as DNA: TGTGCCAGCAGCCAAGATCGAGATCAGCCCCAGCATTTT. The V and J genes are TRBV3-1 (or the pseudogene TRBV3-2) and TRBJ1-5, with D uncertain. Per germline, CDR1 LGHDT and CDR2 YNNKEL (reference sequence). The CDR3 runs 13 residues. Trimming took off 0 bases at V and 5 bases at J, with 5 bases between the two ends.

This chain links TRBV7-3 with TRBJ1-2; 8 nucleotides match TRBD1. The germline V gene has CDR1 SGHTA and CDR2 FQGTGA. The CDR3 is 14 residues long. V lost 1 base and J lost 6; bases outside the gene matches: 4. CDR3 loop: CASSLSQGADGYTF. CDR3 nucleotides: TGTGCCAGCAGCTTAAGTCAGGGGGCCGATGGCTACACCTTC.

The V and J genes are TRBV4-3 and TRBJ2-1, with TRBD2 matching over 7 bases. J lost 12 bases, V lost 1 base, and 0 bases had no gene match. Germline loops: CDR1 LGHNA, CDR2 YSLEER. This CDR3 has 11 amino acids. DNA of the CDR3: TGCGCCAGCAGCCAAGGGGGGGGGCAGTTCTTC. Amino acids: CASSQGGGQFF.

V usage is TRBV6-5 and J usage is TRBJ1-1; 9 positions agree with TRBD1. Germline CDR1 MNHEY, CDR2 SVGAGI. V lost 11 bases, J lost 4 bases, and 8 bases stayed unmatched. This CDR3 is built from 13 residues. The CDR3 sequence is CAGGGQGGTEAFF. The CDR3 DNA reads TGTGCCGGGGGGGGACAGGGCGGCACTGAAGCTTTCTTT.

The V call is TRBV11-3, the J call TRBJ2-3; D gene unclear. The CDR3 has 16 amino acids. Trimming removed 1 base at V and 2 bases at J, with 13 bases between. Germline V CDR1 and CDR2: SGHNT, YENEEA. This CDR3 is CASSLGGRQVTDTQYF. The CDR3 nucleotides read TGTGCCAGCAGCTTAGGTGGCAGGCAAGTCACAGATACGCAGTATTTT.